This TCR beta chain emerged from a study of blood T cell repertoires in COVID-19 (dated by TCRdb to the early 2020s). For the wider study: Collaborator samples came from the United States, Italy and Spain and covered acute and convalescent phases of COVID-19. The prospective study material was composed of cDNA or gDNA derived from T cells, B-cell-depleted T cells, or PBMCs. The repertoires were released in a freely available public database meant as a resource for research on the immune response to SARS-CoV-2. Samples came from the ongoing ImmuneRACE study (first 160 participants) plus 1,254 subjects from 6 global collaborators. The dataset comprised deeply sampled blood TCRbeta repertoires from subjects exposed to, actively infected with, or recovered from COVID-19. The sample metadata nearly always contained a de-identified subject ID, COVID-19 status, age in years and sex. Where available, HLA class I and class II types were taken from metadata supplied by the sample provider and were not determined by assay-based typing. Overall study outcomes, separate from this receptor: The amount of clinical and demographic metadata varied by source and participant and was provided uncurated.

Details on this clone: Its antigen is currently not known. It has no much larger one-base neighbor in the sample; base qualities were not kept.

TCRbeta CDR3 regions were amplified from genomic DNA using the immunoSEQ Assay, a bias-controlled multiplex PCR. Under the source paper's analysis protocol: Within the assay, amplification of reference gene primers was used to estimate how many nucleated cells each sample contained. To quantify the absolute abundance of each unique TCRbeta CDR3 rearrangement, sequence reads were collapsed and filtered. For each sample, productive Simpson clonality was calculated as the square root of Simpson's diversity index over productive rearrangements. Not all clones reach the TCRdb copy of this immuneACCESS table, which keeps in-frame sequences only. Checked studies attribute under half of the gap to unresolved V genes and leave the rest unexplained. V, J and clone size reflect that table, while D and trimming were determined from the DNA. Present in this sample are over 300,000 clones, around 89% of which were seen just once. The ten largest account for approximately 1.2% of the sample.

The CDR3 contains 14 residues, cysteine and phenylalanine counted. The DNA shown is the 42-base CDR3, in frame from base 1. CDR1 and CDR2, per the germline V gene, are SGHVS and FQNEAQ. From V the trimming removes 5 bases and from J it removes 3 bases, while the gene matches leave 4 bases of the junction unaccounted for. Each collaborating institution followed its own protocols to collect whole blood in K2EDTA tubes. Collaborator samples were shipped for TCRbeta analysis as frozen whole blood, isolated PBMCs, or DNA extracted from either sample type. Sequencing was done on a sample of peripheral blood. This clonotype originated in a man aged 35-49 years with acute or convalescent COVID-19. The sequence joins TRBV7-8 to TRBJ2-7, with 10 bases matching TRBD1. This receptor has the CDR3 CASSRGTGVYEQYF. The DNA sequence is as follows: TGTGCCAGCAGCCGCGGGACAGGGGTCTACGAGCAGTACTTC.